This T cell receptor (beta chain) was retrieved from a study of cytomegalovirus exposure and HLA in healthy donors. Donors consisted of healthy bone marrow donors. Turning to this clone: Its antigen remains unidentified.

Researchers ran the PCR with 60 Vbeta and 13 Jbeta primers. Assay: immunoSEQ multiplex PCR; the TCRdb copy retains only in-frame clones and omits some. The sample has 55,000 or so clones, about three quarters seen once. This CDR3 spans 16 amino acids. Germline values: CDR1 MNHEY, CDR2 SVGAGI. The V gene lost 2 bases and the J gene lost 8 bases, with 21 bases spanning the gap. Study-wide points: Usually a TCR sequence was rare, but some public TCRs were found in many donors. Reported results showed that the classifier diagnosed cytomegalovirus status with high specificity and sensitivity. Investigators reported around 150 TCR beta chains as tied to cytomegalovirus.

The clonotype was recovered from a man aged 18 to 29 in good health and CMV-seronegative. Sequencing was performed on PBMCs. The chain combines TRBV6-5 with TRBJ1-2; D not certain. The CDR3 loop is CASSYGYQPLPGGYTF. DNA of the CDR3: TGTGCCAGCAGTTACGGTTACCAGCCCTTGCCGGGAGGCTACACCTTC.